Listed here are 10 T cell receptor beta chains from one sample, sequenced in a study of cytomegalovirus exposure and HLA in healthy donors. Libraries were prepared by immunoSEQ multiplex PCR; TCRdb keeps only in-frame clonotypes and omits some of them. Seen here are about 180,000 clones, about 85% observed once, and the top ten hold more than 15%. Sequencing was performed on PBMCs. The receptors originated from a young man in good health and CMV-seropositive.

The chain is built from TRBV18 and TRBJ2-3; D perhaps matches TRBD2 (6 bases). V was trimmed by 6 bases and J by 5 bases, leaving 18 bases between them. The CDR3 extends over 15 amino acids. Germline V lookup: CDR1 KGHSH, CDR2 LQKENI. DNA of the CDR3: TGTGCCAGCTCGCCGAGGGCGGGGCCGGAAGATACGCAGTATTTT. Its protein is CASSPRAGPEDTQYF.

The V and J genes are TRBV7-8 and TRBJ1-5, with 7 positions matching TRBD1. Germline lookup yields CDR1 SGHVS and CDR2 FQNEAQ. V lost 5 bases to trimming and J lost 6 bases; unmatched junction nucleotides: 1. The CDR3 is 12 residues long. DNA of the CDR3: TGTGCCAGCAGCCCAGGGGGTCAGCCCCAGCATTTT. Translation gives CASSPGGQPQHF. The complete variable domain, with remaining parts taken from reference TRBV7-8 and TRBJ1-5, reads GAGVSQSPRYKVAKRGQDVALRCDPISGHVSLFWYQQALGQGPEFLTYFQNEAQLDKSGLPSDRFFAERPEGSVSTLKIQRTQQEDSAVYLCASSPGGQPQHFGDGTRLSIL.

The J gene is TRBJ2-3, the V gene TRBV9; tentative D call: TRBD2 (6 bases). In germline, CDR1 is SGDLS, CDR2 YYNGEE. V was clipped by 4 bases and J by 3 bases, with 12 bases between them. The CDR3 contains 14 residues. The chain's CDR3 is CASSSRRGTDTQYF. Here the CDR3 DNA reads TGTGCCAGCAGCTCCCGCCGGGGGACAGATACGCAGTATTTT.

This chain uses TRBV28 with TRBJ2-5; 12 nucleotides line up with TRBD2. The CDR3 runs to 16 residues. CDR1 and CDR2 (germline): MDHEN, SYDVKM. The V and J ends lost 5 bases and 2 bases, in that order; junction bases with no gene match: 6. The CDR3 here is CASSLLGLAGQETQYF. The CDR3 DNA sequence: TGTGCCAGCAGTCTACTCGGACTAGCGGGGCAAGAGACCCAGTACTTC. Full variable domain (remainder filled in from reference TRBV28 and TRBJ2-5): DVKVTQSSRYLVKRTGEKVFLECVQDMDHENMFWYRQDPGLGLRLIYFSYDVKMKEKGDIPEGYSVSREKKERFSLILESASTNQTSMYLCASSLLGLAGQETQYFGPGTRLLVL.

This chain connects TRBV2 to TRBJ2-5; no clear D. The V end was cut by 1 base, the J end by 4 bases, with 7 bases between. Germline V gives CDR1 SNHLY, CDR2 FYNNEI. The CDR3 runs to 13 residues. CDR3 sequence reads: CASSEGRLETQYF. CDR3 DNA: TGTGCCAGCAGTGAAGGCAGATTAGAGACCCAGTACTTC.

The chain is built from TRBV7-3 and TRBJ2-7, with a weak D call TRBD2 (6 bases). This CDR3 has 14 amino acids. V was cut by 1 base and J by 2 bases, with 9 bases left in between. The germline CDR1 and CDR2 sequences are SGHTA and FQGTGA. CDR3 bases: TGTGCCAGCAGCTTAAGTCCGGGAGCCTACGAGCAGTACTTC. It codes for CASSLSPGAYEQYF.

There are a few counts of this clone. J is TRBJ2-5 and V is TRBV7-9, with D unclear. V gave up 5 bases and J gave up 1 base, with 8 bases separating them. The CDR3 runs to 13 residues. Germline assignment: CDR1 SEHNR and CDR2 FQNEAQ (reference sequence). The CDR3 sequence is CASSPPSQETQYF. CDR3 bases: TGTGCCAGCAGCCCACCGAGCCAAGAGACCCAGTACTTC.

The chain uses TRBV28 and TRBJ1-2; D gene uncertain. Germline CDR1 and CDR2: MDHEN and SYDVKM. V dropped 3 bases and J dropped 8 bases, with 7 bases sitting between them. This CDR3 comprises 11 residues. DNA for the CDR3: TGTGCCAGCAGTTTCCGCCTAGGCTACACCTTC. Protein product: CASSFRLGYTF.

This chain joins TRBV28 and TRBJ2-7; D is unresolved. This CDR3 region has 12 residues. The germline V gene encodes CDR1 MDHEN and CDR2 SYDVKM. V lost 6 bases, J lost 4 bases, and 10 bases lay in between. CDR3 loop: CASSIYTYEQYF. The CDR3 DNA reads TGTGCCAGCAGCATATACACATACGAGCAGTACTTC.

This chain joins TRBV7-9 and TRBJ2-7; D remains ambiguous. The germline V and J ends were trimmed by 3 bases and 3 bases, with 12 bases remaining between them. Germline CDR1 is SEHNR and CDR2 is FQNEAQ (reference sequence). The CDR3 consists of 14 residues. CDR3 sequence reads: CASSLTESNYEQYF. CDR3 sequence (DNA): TGTGCCAGCAGCTTGACGGAGTCAAACTACGAGCAGTACTTC. Supplemented by reference TRBV7-9 and TRBJ2-7, the full variable domain reads DTGVSQNPRHKITKRGQNVTFRCDPISEHNRLYWYRQTLGQGPEFLTYFQNEAQLEKSRLLSDRFSAERPKGSFSTLEIQRTEQGDSAMYLCASSLTESNYEQYFGPGTRLTVT.